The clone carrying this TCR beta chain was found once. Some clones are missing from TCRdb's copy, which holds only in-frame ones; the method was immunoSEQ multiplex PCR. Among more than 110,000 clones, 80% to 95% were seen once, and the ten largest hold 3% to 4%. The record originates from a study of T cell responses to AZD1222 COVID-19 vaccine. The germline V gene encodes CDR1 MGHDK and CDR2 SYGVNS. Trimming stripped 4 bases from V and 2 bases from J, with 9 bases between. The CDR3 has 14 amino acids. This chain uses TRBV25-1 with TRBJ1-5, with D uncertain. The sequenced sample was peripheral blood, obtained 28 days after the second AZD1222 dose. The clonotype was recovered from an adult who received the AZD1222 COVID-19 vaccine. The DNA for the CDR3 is TGTGCCAGCAGTGCGAGGGAGGGCAATCAGCCCCAGCATTTT. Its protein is CASSAREGNQPQHF.